This T cell receptor beta chain stems from a study of regulatory T cells in long-lasting Graves disease. Overall study findings and caveats: Persistent Graves' cases showed lower TCR diversity than newly diagnosed cases. The study found persistent patients shared more public clonotypes (more than 2,500) than new patients (roughly 880).

Deletions cut 5 bases from V and 1 base from J, with 23 bases between. CDR1 is DFQATT and CDR2 is SNEGSKA in the germline V gene (reference sequence). This CDR3 is built from 17 residues. Stated time point: persistent/refractory GD, antithyroid drugs over 5 years with positive TRAb. The TCR library was prepared using RNA isolated from PBMCs. Peripheral blood, approximately 9 milliliters of it, was drawn into EDTA tubes. This clonotype occurred many times. Its antigen is not known. CDR3 regions were amplified by Arm-PCR using iRepertoire HTBI primers to build TCR beta libraries. TCRdb re-called the multiplex PCR reads through MiXCR, storing one row per CDR3 protein. This table holds around 460,000 distinct CDR3 sequences, roughly 21% found once.

This sequence joins TRBV20-1 and TRBJ2-5; D possibly corresponds to TRBD1 (6 bases). This clonotype was obtained from a female donor with Graves disease. The sequencing here drew on peripheral blood mononuclear cells (PBMCs), taken when the disease was refractory, from a patient treated with antithyroid drugs. The CDR3 loop reads CSARPGTRISFQETQYF. CDR3 coding DNA: TGCAGTGCTCGTCCCGGGACAAGGATAAGCTTCCAAGAGACCCAGTACTTC.